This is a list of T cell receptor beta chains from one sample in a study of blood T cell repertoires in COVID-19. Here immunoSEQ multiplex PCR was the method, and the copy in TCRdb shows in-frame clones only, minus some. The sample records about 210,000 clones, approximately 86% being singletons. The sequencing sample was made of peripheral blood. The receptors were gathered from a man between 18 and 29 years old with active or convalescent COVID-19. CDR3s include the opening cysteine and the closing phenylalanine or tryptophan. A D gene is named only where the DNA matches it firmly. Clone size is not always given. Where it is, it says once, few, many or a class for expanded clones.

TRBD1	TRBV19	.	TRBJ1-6	CASWDRGGSPLHF	TGTGCCAGTTGGGACAGGGGAGGCTCACCCCTCCACTTT
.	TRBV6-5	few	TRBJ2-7	CASSSSGVFVHEQYF	TGTGCCAGCAGTTCGTCAGGGGTGTTCGTGCACGAGCAGTACTTC
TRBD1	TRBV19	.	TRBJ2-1	CASSTRDRTYNEQFF	TGTGCCAGTAGTACCCGGGACAGAACCTACAATGAGCAGTTCTTC
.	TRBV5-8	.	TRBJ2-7	CASSRTSHEQYF	TGTGCCAGCAGCAGGACAAGCCACGAGCAGTACTTC
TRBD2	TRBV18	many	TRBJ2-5	CASSPPRLAGETQYF	TGTGCCAGCTCACCACCGAGGTTAGCGGGAGAGACCCAGTACTTC
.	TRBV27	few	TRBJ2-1	CASKKGDFGNEQFF	.
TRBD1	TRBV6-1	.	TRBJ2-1	CASSEVRDRQFF	TGTGCCAGCAGTGAGGTCCGGGACAGACAGTTCTTC
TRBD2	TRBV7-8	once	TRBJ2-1	CASSSPREEPYNEQFF	TGTGCCAGCAGCTCGCCGCGGGAGGAACCCTACAATGAGCAGTTCTTC
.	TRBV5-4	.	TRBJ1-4	CASSLWETTANEKLFF	TGTGCCAGCAGCCTCTGGGAGACCACAGCTAATGAAAAACTGTTTTTT
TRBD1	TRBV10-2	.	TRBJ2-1	CASRPGQGSFREQFF	TGCGCCAGCAGGCCGGGACAGGGATCCTTCAGGGAGCAGTTCTTC
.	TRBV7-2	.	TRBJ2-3	CASSFGGFTDTQYF	TGTGCCAGCAGCTTTGGAGGGTTCACAGATACGCAGTATTTT
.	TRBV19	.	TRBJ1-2	CASTQGNYGYTF	TGTGCCAGCACACAGGGTAACTATGGCTACACCTTC
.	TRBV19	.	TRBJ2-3	CASSTNRQVGATDTQYF	TGTGCCAGTAGTACAAATAGACAGGTTGGGGCTACAGATACGCAGTATTTT
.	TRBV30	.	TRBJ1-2	CAWSVRARGWGYTF	TGTGCCTGGAGTGTAAGGGCCAGGGGTTGGGGCTACACCTTC
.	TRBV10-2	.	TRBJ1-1	CASSESFRGASEAFF	TGCGCCAGCAGTGAGTCGTTTCGGGGGGCAAGTGAAGCTTTCTTT
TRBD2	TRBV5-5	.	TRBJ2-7	CASSHVTSGSSPYEQYF	TGTGCCAGCAGCCACGTGACTAGCGGGAGTTCTCCCTACGAGCAGTACTTC
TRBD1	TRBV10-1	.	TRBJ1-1	CASSEGVGTGGEAFF	TGCGCCAGCAGTGAGGGCGTAGGGACAGGGGGTGAAGCTTTCTTT
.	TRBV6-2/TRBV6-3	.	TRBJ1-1	CASSPSGRAGTEAFF	TGTGCCAGCAGCCCTTCGGGGAGGGCTGGCACTGAAGCTTTCTTT
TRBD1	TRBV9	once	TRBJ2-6	CASSVPRGMPSGANVLTF	TGTGCCAGCAGCGTACCCAGGGGGATGCCCTCTGGGGCCAACGTCCTGACTTTC
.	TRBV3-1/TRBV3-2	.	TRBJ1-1	CASSLRQVDSEAFF	TGTGCCAGCAGCCTAAGACAGGTCGACTCTGAAGCTTTCTTT
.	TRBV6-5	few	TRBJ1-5	CASSYSNGQPQHF	TGTGCCAGCAGTTACTCAAACGGTCAGCCCCAGCATTTT
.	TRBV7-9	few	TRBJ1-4	CASSPRQGSGTNEKLFF	TGTGCCAGCAGCCCCCGCCAGGGCTCGGGAACTAATGAAAAACTGTTTTTT
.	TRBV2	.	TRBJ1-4	CASSEARGRVFF	TGTGCCAGCAGTGAAGCGCGGGGAAGGGTGTTTTTT
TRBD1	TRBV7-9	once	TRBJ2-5	CASSETGASQETQYF	TGTGCCAGCAGCGAAACAGGGGCGTCACAAGAGACCCAGTACTTC
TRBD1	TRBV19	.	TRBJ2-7	CASSRQGMVYEQYF	TGTGCCAGTAGCCGACAGGGGATGGTCTACGAGCAGTACTTC
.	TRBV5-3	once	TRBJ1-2	CARSSYRAWDGYTF	TGTGCCAGAAGCTCCTACAGGGCGTGGGATGGCTACACCTTC
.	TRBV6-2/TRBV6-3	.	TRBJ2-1	CASSYSIPAGSYNEQFF	TGTGCCAGCAGTTACTCGATTCCCGCAGGGTCCTACAATGAGCAGTTCTTC
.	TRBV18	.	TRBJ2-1	CASSPWRDLAEYNEQFF	TGTGCCAGCTCACCCTGGAGGGATCTAGCAGAATACAATGAGCAGTTCTTC
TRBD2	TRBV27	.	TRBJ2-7	CASSRTSGTYYEQYF	TGTGCCAGCAGCCGGACTAGCGGGACATACTACGAGCAGTACTTC
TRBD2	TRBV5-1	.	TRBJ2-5	CASSLAPPRLAGVQETQYF	TGCGCCAGCAGCTTGGCACCCCCCCGGCTAGCGGGAGTACAAGAGACCCAGTACTTC
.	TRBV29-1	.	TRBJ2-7	CSVGLLSHEQYF	TGCAGCGTGGGCCTTCTAAGCCACGAGCAGTACTTC
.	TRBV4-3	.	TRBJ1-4	CASSQDAGIRPGKLFF	TGCGCCAGCAGCCAAGACGCGGGGATCCGGCCAGGAAAACTGTTTTTT
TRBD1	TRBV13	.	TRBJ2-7	CASRWGQSPVQYF	TGTGCCAGCAGGTGGGGACAGTCGCCTGTTCAGTACTTC
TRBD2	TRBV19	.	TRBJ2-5	CATLAGGTQYF	TGTGCCACCTTGGCGGGGGGGACCCAGTACTTC
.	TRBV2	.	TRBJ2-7	CASNDRSRTYEQYF	TGTGCCAGCAACGACAGGTCTAGAACCTACGAGCAGTACTTC
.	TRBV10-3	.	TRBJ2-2	CAISSGEIGTGELFF	TGTGCCATCAGCTCAGGGGAAATAGGCACCGGGGAGCTGTTTTTT
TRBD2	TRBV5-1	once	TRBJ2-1	CASSLLSSGTSEQFF	TGCGCCAGCAGCTTGTTGTCTAGCGGGACCAGCGAGCAGTTCTTC
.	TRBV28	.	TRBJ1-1	CASSLGGWRAFF	TGTGCCAGCAGTTTGGGGGGATGGAGGGCTTTCTTT